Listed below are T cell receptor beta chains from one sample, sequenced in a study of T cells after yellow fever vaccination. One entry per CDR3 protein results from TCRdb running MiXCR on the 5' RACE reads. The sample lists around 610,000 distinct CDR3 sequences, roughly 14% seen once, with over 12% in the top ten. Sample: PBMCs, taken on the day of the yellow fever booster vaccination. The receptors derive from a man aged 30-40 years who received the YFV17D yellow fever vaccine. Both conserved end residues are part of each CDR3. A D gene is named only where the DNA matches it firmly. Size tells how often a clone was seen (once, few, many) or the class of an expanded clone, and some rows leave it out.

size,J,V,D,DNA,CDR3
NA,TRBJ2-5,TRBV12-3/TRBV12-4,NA,TGTGCCAGCAGTTTAGTGGTGTACCAAGAGACCCAGTACTTC,CASSLVVYQETQYF
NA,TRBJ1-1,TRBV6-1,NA,TGTGCCAGCAGCGGGGGACTGGTGAACACTGAAGCTTTCTTT,CASSGGLVNTEAFF
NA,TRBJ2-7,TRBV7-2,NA,TGTGCCAGCAGCTCACCCCTCCGGGCCAGGGAGACCGAGCAGTACTTC,CASSSPLRARETEQYF
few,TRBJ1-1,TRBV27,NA,TGTGCCAGCCCGAAAGGGCCGAACACTGAAGCTTTCTTT,CASPKGPNTEAFF
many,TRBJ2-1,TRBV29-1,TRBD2,TGCAGCGTTGAATCATCTAGCGGGAGCATGGATGAGCAGTTCTTC,CSVESSSGSMDEQFF
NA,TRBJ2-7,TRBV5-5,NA,TGTGCCAGCAGCTTTACGCCGGCGGGTCGCTCCTACGAGCAGTACTTC,CASSFTPAGRSYEQYF
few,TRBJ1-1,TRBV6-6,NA,TGTGCCAGCAGTTACTCCGGGAGCACTGAAGCTTTCTTT,CASSYSGSTEAFF
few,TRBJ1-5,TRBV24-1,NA,TGTGCCACCAGTGATGTGCGTAGCAATCAGCCCCAGCATTTT,CATSDVRSNQPQHF
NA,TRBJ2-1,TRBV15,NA,TGTGCCACCAGCAGAGAGGTGCCCCAGGGCGCGCTAAGCTCCTACAATGAGCAGTTCTTC,CATSREVPQGALSSYNEQFF
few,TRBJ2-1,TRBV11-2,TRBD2,TGTGCCAGCAGCTCTAGAAAGGGACTAGCGTCAAACGAGCAGTTCTTC,CASSSRKGLASNEQFF
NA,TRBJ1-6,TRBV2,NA,TGTGCCAGCAGTGGGGCGGTAAATTCACCCCTCCACTTT,CASSGAVNSPLHF
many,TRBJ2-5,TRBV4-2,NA,TGTGCCAGCAGCCAAGGGGATATATTGGGGGCACAAGAGACCCAGTACTTC,CASSQGDILGAQETQYF
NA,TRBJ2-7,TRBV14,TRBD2,TGTGCCAGCAGCCCCTGGACTAGCGGGTTTGACGAGCAGTACTTC,CASSPWTSGFDEQYF
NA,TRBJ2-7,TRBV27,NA,TGTGCCAGCAGTTTAAGGAATGGCGTCAGCTACGAGCAGTACTTC,CASSLRNGVSYEQYF
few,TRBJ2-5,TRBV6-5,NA,TGTGCCAGCAGTTACGGGACGGAAGAGACCCAGTACTTC,CASSYGTEETQYF
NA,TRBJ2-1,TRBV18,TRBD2,TGTGCCAGCTCACCTACTAGCGGGAGAGGTTCCTACAATGAGCAGTTCTTC,CASSPTSGRGSYNEQFF
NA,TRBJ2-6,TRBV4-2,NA,TGTGCCAGCACCTCCGGGTCGATCTCTGGGGCCAACGTCCTGACTTTC,CASTSGSISGANVLTF
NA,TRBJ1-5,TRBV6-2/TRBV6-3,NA,TGTGCCAGCAGTTACTCGGCGGTCTTCAATCAGCCCCAGCATTTT,CASSYSAVFNQPQHF
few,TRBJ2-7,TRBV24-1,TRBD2,TGTGCCACCAGTGATTCTAGCGGGATTCAATCTAGAGAGCAGTACTTC,CATSDSSGIQSREQYF
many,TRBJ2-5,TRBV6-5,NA,TGTGCCAGCAGTTTACTCGGAGCAGGGAACGACCAGTACTTC,CASSLLGAGNDQYF
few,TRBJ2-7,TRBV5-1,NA,TGCGCCAGCAGCTTGGAAGGTAGTATCTACGAGCAGTACTTC,CASSLEGSIYEQYF
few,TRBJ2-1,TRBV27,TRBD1,TGTGCCAGCAATCCCCAGGGGGCCTCCTACAATGAGCAGTTCTTC,CASNPQGASYNEQFF
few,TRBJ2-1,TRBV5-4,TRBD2,TGTGCCAGCAGCTCAGCCGGGACTAGCGGGTACAATGAGCAGTTCTTC,CASSSAGTSGYNEQFF
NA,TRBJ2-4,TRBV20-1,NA,TGCAGTGCCAGCTTGGTAGCTGGCCCTGGCATTCAGTACTTC,CSASLVAGPGIQYF
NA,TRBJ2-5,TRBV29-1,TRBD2,TGCAGCGTTGATGGGGCTAGCGGGAGGGCCGCTCAGACCCAGTACTTC,CSVDGASGRAAQTQYF
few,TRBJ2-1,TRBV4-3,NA,TGCGCCAGCAGCCAAGACGAACGTAATGAGCAGTTCTTC,CASSQDERNEQFF
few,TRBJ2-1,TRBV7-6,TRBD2,TGTGCCAGCACCCGGTCGGCTAGCGGGGACAATGAGCAGTTCTTC,CASTRSASGDNEQFF
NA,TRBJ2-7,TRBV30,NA,TGTGCCTGGAGTATTCGCTACGGTAGGATGGGTAGTAGGTACGAGCAGTACTTC,CAWSIRYGRMGSRYEQYF
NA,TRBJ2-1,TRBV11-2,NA,TGTGCCAGCACCAACTCTTTGTTCGGGGGCGCGGGGTACAATGAGCAGTTCTTC,CASTNSLFGGAGYNEQFF
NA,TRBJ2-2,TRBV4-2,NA,TGTGCCAGCAGCCAAGGTCCCGGGGAGCTGTTTTTT,CASSQGPGELFF
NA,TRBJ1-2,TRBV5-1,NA,TGCGCCAGCAGCTTCGGCATGGAAGGCTACACCTTC,CASSFGMEGYTF
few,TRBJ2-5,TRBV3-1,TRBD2,TGTGCCAGCAGCTGGACTAGCCGAGAGACCCAGTACTTC,CASSWTSRETQYF
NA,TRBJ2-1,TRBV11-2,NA,TGTGCCAGCAGCTTAGCAGTTGAGCAGTTCTTC,CASSLAVEQFF
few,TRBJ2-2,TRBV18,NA,TGTGCCAGCTCACCGTTCCTGATGGAGAACACCGGGGAGCTGTTTTTT,CASSPFLMENTGELFF
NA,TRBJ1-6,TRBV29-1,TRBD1,TGCAGCGTTCGGGACAGGGGCAATTCACCCCTCCACTTT,CSVRDRGNSPLHF
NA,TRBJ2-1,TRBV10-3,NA,TGTGCCATCAGTGAGTCAACCGGAGGGAATGAGCAGTTCTTC,CAISESTGGNEQFF
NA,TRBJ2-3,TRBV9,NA,TGTGCCATCACAGATACGCAGTATTTT,CAITDTQYF
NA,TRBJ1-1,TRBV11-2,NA,TGTGCCAGCAGCCCTAGCGGATTTTACACTGAAGCTTTCTTT,CASSPSGFYTEAFF
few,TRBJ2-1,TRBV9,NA,TGTGCCAGCAGCGTAGCTACGGCGGGGAAATACAATGAGCAGTTCTTC,CASSVATAGKYNEQFF
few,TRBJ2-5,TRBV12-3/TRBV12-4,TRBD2,TGTGCCAGCAGCAGAGGACTAGCGGGAAAAGAGACCCAGTACTTC,CASSRGLAGKETQYF
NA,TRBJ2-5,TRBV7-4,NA,TGTGCCAGCAGGCCACCGGGCCAGGAGGGCAAGACCCAGTACTTC,CASRPPGQEGKTQYF
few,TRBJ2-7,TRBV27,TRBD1,TGTGCCAGCAGTGGATGGACAGGGGGCTACGAGCAGTACTTC,CASSGWTGGYEQYF
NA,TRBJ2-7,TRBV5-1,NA,TGCGCCAGCAGCTTGGGGCAGCCCTCTTCTGAGCAGTACTTC,CASSLGQPSSEQYF
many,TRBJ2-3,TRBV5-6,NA,TGTGCCAGCAGCCCACCCAAGCGGACAGATACGCAGTATTTT,CASSPPKRTDTQYF
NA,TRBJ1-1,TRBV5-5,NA,TGTGCCAGCAGCTCTCAAGCCCTGGACAGCGGGGGATCGCAAGCTTTCTTT,CASSSQALDSGGSQAFF
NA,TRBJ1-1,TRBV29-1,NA,TGCAGCGTTTCGGCGAGGAGTGCTTTCTTT,CSVSARSAFF